The 5 T cell receptor beta chains below all came from one sample that was sequenced in a study of blood T cell repertoires in COVID-19 (dated by TCRdb to 2018 to 2021). Receptor libraries were prepared by the immunoSEQ multiplex PCR assay. In its TCRdb copy, this immuneACCESS table keeps in-frame sequences only and misses some clones. Where compared with another copy, unresolved V genes explain less than half of these, and the others have no known cause. The sample has 130,000 to 150,000 clones on record, around 81% of them singletons. Around 8.2% of the sample lies in the top ten. The sequenced sample was peripheral blood. Receptors were obtained from a human donor in a cohort sampled during active COVID-19.

This clone was recorded once. This chain joins TRBV28 and TRBJ2-7, with 8 positions matching TRBD1. This CDR3 is 17 amino acids long. CDR1 MDHEN and CDR2 SYDVKM come from the germline V gene. The trim removed 3 bases at V and 2 bases at J, leaving 12 bases unmatched. The CDR3 sequence: CASSFPLQGGPPYEQYF. The CDR3 coding sequence is TGTGCCAGCAGTTTTCCCTTACAGGGGGGCCCTCCCTACGAGCAGTACTTC.

The chain couples TRBV7-9 to TRBJ1-1, with 7 bases identical to TRBD1. The CDR3 covers 14 residues. The V and J ends lost 4 bases and 6 bases, in that order; junction bases with no gene match: 8. The germline V gene encodes CDR1 SEHNR and CDR2 FQNEAQ (reference sequence). CDR3 in DNA: TGTGCCAGCAGCTCGGAGGGGGCGCGTGCTGAAGCTTTCTTT. This translates into CASSSEGARAEAFF.

The chain employs TRBV18 and TRBJ2-1; 10 bases map to TRBD2. V lost 1 base and J lost 6; bases outside the gene matches: 3. CDR1 KGHSH and CDR2 LQKENI come from the germline V gene. The CDR3 has 15 amino acids. The CDR3 sequence is CASSPQREGLNEQFF. The CDR3 DNA follows: TGTGCCAGCTCACCACAGCGGGAGGGCCTCAATGAGCAGTTCTTC.

The genes are TRBV5-4 and TRBJ1-2; TRBD1 agrees at 9 bases. Germline CDR1 SGHNT, CDR2 YYREEE (reference sequence). The CDR3 spans 15 residues. The V gene end was trimmed by 4 bases and the J gene end by 4 bases; junction bases not matched to a gene: 8. This CDR3 is CASSIGTGWSYGYTF. The CDR3 DNA is TGTGCCAGCAGCATAGGGACAGGGTGGTCCTATGGCTACACCTTC. The complete variable domain, with remaining parts taken from reference TRBV5-4 and TRBJ1-2, reads ETGVTQSPTHLIKTRGQQVTLRCSSQSGHNTVSWYQQALGQGPQFIFQYYREEENGRGNFPPRFSGLQFPNYSSELNVNALELDDSALYLCASSIGTGWSYGYTFGSGTRLTVV.

This clone has only one observation. The chain has TRBV19 and TRBJ2-5; 8 nucleotides line up with TRBD2. Germline lookup yields CDR1 LNHDA and CDR2 SQIVND (reference sequence). There are 15 residues in the CDR3. Unmatched junction bases numbered 5, after V lost 3 bases and J lost 2 bases. CDR3 region: CASSMVLAGQETQYF. The CDR3 bases are TGTGCCAGTAGTATGGTGCTAGCGGGTCAAGAGACCCAGTACTTC.